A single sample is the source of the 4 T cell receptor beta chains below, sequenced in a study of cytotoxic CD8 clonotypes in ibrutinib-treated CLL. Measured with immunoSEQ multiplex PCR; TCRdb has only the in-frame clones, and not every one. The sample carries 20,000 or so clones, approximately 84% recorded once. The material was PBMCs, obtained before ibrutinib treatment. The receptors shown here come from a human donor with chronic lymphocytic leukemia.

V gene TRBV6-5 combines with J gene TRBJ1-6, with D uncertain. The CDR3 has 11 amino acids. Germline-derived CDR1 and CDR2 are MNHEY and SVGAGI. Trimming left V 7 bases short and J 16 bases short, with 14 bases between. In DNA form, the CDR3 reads TGTGCCAGCACCCATGGCGAACCTCTCCACTTT. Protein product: CASTHGEPLHF.

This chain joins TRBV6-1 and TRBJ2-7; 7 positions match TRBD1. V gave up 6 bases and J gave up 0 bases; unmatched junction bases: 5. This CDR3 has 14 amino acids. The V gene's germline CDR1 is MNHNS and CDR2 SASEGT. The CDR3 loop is CASSATGASYEQYF. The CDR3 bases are TGTGCCAGCAGCGCTACAGGGGCCTCCTACGAGCAGTACTTC.

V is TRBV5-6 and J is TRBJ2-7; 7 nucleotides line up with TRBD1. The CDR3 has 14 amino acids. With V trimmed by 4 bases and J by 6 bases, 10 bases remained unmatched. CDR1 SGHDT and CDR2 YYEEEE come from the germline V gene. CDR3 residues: CASSDGQVRSEQYF. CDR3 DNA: TGTGCCAGCAGCGACGGACAGGTGCGTAGCGAGCAGTACTTC. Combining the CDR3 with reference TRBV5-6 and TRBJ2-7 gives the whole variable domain DAGVTQSPTHLIKTRGQQVTLRCSPKSGHDTVSWYQQALGQGPQFIFQYYEEEERQRGNFPDRFSGHQFPNYSSELNVNALLLGDSALYLCASSDGQVRSEQYFGPGTRLTVT.

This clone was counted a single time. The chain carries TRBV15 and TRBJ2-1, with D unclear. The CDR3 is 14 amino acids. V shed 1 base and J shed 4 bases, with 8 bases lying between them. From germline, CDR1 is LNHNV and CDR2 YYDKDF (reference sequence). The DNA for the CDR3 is TGTGCCACCAGCAGAGCCGCGGTATACAATGAGCAGTTCTTC. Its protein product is CATSRAAVYNEQFF.